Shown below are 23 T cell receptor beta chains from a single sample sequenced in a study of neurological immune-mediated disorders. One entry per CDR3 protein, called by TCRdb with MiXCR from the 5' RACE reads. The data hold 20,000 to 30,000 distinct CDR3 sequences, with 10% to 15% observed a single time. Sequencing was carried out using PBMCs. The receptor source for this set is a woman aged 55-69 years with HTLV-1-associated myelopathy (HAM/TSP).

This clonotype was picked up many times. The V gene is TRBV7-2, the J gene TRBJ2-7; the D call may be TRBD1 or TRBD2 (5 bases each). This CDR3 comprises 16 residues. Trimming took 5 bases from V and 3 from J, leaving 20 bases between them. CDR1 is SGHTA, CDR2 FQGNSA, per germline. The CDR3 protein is CASSPGIAGILYEQYF. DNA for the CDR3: TGTGCCAGCAGCCCCGGGATTGCAGGGATTCTCTACGAGCAGTACTTC.

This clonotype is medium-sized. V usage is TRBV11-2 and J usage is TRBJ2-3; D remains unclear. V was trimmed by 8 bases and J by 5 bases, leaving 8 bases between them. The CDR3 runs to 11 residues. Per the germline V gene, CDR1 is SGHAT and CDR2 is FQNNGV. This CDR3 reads CASGLLDTQYF. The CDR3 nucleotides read TGTGCCAGCGGGCTTTTAGATACGCAGTATTTT. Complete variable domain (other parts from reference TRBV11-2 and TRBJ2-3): EAGVAQSPRYKIIEKRQSVAFWCNPISGHATLYWYQQILGQGPKLLIQFQNNGVVDDSQLPKDRFSAERLKGVDSTLKIQPAKLEDSAVYLCASGLLDTQYFGPGTRLTVL.

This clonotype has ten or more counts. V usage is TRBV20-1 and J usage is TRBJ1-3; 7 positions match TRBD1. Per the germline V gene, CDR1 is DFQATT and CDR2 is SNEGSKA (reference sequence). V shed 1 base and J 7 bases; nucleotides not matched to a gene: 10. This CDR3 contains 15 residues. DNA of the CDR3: TGCAGTGCTAGAGCCCTGGACAGGCTTGGGAACACCATATATTTT. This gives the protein CSARALDRLGNTIYF.

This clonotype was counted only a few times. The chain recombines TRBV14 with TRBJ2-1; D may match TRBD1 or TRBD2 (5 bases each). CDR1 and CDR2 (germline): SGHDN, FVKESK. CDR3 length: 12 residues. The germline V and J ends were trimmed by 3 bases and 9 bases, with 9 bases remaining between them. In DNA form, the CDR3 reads TGTGCCAGCAGCCACAGGGAGACTGAGCAGTTCTTC. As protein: CASSHRETEQFF.

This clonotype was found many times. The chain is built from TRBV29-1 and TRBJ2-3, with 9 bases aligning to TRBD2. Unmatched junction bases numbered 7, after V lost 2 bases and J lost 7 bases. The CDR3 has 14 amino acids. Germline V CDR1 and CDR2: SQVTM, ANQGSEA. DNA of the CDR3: TGCAGCGTTGAATTGAGCGGGAGGCGGAATACGCAGTATTTT. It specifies CSVELSGRRNTQYF.

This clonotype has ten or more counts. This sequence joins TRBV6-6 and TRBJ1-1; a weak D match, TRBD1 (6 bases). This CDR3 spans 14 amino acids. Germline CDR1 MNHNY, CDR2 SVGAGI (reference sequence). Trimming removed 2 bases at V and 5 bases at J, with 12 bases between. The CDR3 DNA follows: TGTGCCAGCAGTTACGCGACAGGTCTTACTGAAGCTTTCTTT. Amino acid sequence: CASSYATGLTEAFF.

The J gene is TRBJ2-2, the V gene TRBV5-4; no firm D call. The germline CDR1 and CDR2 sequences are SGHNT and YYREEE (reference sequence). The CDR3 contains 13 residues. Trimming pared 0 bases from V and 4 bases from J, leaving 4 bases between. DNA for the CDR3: TGTGCCAGCAGCTTGGATCCCACCGGGGAGCTGTTTTTT. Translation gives CASSLDPTGELFF.

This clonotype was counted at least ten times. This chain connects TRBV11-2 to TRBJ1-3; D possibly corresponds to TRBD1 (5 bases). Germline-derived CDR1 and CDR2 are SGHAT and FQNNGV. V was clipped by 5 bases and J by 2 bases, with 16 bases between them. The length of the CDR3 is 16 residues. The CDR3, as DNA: TGTGCCAGCAGCCCGGGACCTAACCTAGCTGGAAACACCATATATTTT. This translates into CASSPGPNLAGNTIYF.

The CDR3 here is CASSYGGRGDTQYF. In nucleotides, the CDR3 is TGTGCCAGCAGTTACGGAGGGAGGGGGGATACGCAGTATTTT. This chain joins TRBV6-5 and TRBJ2-3; perhaps TRBD2 as D (7 bases). The CDR3 is 14 amino acids. Trimming shortened V by 2 bases and J by 6 bases, and 12 bases separated the two germline ends. Germline V gene sequence: CDR1 MNHEY, CDR2 SVGAGI.

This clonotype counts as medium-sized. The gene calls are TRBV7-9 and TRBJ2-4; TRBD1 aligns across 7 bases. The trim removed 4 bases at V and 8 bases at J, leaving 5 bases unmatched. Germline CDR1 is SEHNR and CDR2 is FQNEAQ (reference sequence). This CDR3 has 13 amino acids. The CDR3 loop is CASSSTGMDIQYF. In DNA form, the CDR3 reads TGTGCCAGCAGCTCGACAGGGATGGACATTCAGTACTTC.

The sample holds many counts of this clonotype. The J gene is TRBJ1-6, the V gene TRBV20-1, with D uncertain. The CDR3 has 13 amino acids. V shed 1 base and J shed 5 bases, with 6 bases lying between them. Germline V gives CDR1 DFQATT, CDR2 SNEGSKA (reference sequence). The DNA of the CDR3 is TGCAGTGCTAGAGCCCCCAATAATTCACCCCTCCACTTT. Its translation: CSARAPNNSPLHF.

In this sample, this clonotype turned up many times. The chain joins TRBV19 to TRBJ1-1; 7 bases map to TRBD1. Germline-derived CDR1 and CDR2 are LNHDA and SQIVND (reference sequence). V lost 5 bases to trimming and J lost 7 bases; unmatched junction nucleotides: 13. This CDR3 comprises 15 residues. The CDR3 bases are TGTGCCAGTAGTCCCCCGGGACAGAGGTTCGGTGAAGCTTTCTTT. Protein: CASSPPGQRFGEAFF.

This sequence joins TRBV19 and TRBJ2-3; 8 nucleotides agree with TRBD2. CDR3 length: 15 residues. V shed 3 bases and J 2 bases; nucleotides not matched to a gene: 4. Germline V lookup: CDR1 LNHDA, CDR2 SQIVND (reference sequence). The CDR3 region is CASSIGTSSTDTQYF. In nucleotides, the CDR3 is TGTGCCAGTAGTATTGGGACTAGTTCCACAGATACGCAGTATTTT.

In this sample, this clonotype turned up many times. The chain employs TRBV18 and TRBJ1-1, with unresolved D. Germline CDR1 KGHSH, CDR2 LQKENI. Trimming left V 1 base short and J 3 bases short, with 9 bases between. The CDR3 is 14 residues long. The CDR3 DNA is TGTGCCAGCTCACCACAGGGTTATTACACTGAAGCTTTCTTT. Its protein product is CASSPQGYYTEAFF.

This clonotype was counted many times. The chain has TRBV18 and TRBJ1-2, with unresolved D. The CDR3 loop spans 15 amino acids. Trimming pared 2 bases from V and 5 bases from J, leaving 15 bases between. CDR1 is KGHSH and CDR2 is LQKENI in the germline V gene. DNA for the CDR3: TGTGCCAGCTCACCAAAGGCAGGCACCGAGTATGGCTACACCTTC. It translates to CASSPKAGTEYGYTF.

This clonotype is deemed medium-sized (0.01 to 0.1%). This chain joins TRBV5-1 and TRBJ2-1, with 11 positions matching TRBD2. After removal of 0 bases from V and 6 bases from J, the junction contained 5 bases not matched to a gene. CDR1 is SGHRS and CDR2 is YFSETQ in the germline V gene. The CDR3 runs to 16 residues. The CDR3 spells CASSLAASGRSNEQFF. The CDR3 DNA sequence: TGCGCCAGCAGCTTGGCGGCTAGCGGGAGGTCCAATGAGCAGTTCTTC.

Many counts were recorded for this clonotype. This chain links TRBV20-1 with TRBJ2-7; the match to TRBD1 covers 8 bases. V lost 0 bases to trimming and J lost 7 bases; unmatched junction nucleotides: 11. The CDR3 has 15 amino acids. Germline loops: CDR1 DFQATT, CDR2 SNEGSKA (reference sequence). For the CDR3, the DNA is TGCAGTGCTAGAGAAGGACAGGGTAACATAGTGGAGCAGTACTTC. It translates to CSAREGQGNIVEQYF.

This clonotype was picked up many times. CDR3: CSVWGPPTYEQYF. The CDR3 nucleotides read TGCAGTGTTTGGGGTCCGCCTACTTACGAGCAGTACTTC. The chain has TRBV20-1 and TRBJ2-7; no reliable D call. The germline gives CDR1 DFQATT, CDR2 SNEGSKA (reference sequence). Trimming cost V 7 bases and J 4 bases, with 17 bases left between them. The CDR3 length is 13 residues.

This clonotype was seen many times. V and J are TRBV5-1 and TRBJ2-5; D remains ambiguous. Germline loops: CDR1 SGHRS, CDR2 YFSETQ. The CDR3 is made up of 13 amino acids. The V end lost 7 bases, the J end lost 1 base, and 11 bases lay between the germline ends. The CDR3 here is CASSPELQETQYF. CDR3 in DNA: TGCGCCAGCTCCCCGGAGCTCCAAGAGACCCAGTACTTC.

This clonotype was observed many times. The CDR3 here is CSVEQGDQPQHF. In nucleotides, the CDR3 is TGCAGCGTTGAACAGGGCGATCAGCCCCAGCATTTT. The chain carries TRBV29-1 and TRBJ1-5; tentatively, D is TRBD1 (5 bases). The CDR3 runs to 12 residues. Trimming stripped 2 bases from V and 5 bases from J, with 7 bases between. The V gene's germline CDR1 is SQVTM and CDR2 ANQGSEA.

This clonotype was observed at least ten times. The CDR3 loop is CASSSPGGDTLSGNTIYF. The CDR3 DNA reads as TGTGCCAGCAGTTCCCCTGGGGGGGACACCCTCTCTGGAAACACCATATATTTT. This rearrangement joins TRBV6-5 to TRBJ1-3; a possible D gene is TRBD1 (6 bases). This CDR3 comprises 18 residues. CDR1 and CDR2 (germline): MNHEY, SVGAGI. V lost 4 bases, J lost 0 bases, and 19 bases lay in between.

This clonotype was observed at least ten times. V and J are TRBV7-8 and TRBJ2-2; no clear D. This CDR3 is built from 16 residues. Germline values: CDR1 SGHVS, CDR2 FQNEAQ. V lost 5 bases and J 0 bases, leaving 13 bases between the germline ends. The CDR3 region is CASSPSAAPNTGELFF. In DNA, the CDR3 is TGTGCCAGCAGCCCCTCCGCTGCCCCGAACACCGGGGAGCTGTTTTTT.

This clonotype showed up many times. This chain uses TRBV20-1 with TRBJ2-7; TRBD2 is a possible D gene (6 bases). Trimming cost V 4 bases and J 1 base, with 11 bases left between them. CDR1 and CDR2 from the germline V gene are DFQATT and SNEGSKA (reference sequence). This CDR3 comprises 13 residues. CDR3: CSATRDSSYEQYF. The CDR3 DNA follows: TGCAGTGCTACCCGGGACTCTTCCTACGAGCAGTACTTC.